A single sample gave rise to the 23 T cell receptor beta chains below, sequenced in a study of cytomegalovirus exposure and HLA in healthy donors. Primers: 60 Vbeta forward and 13 Jbeta reverse. The method was immunoSEQ multiplex PCR; TCRdb's version includes in-frame clones alone and lacks a portion of them. The sample has 100,000 to 150,000 clones, about 78% seen once; the top ten hold approximately 4.2%. The specimen was PBMCs. The receptors originated from a man in his forties or fifties in good health and CMV-seropositive.

Comment on this clone: Other nucleotide sequences from this sample produce the same CDR3. The J gene is TRBJ2-1, the V gene TRBV14; TRBD2 might be the D (6 bases). CDR3 size: 18 residues. From germline, CDR1 is SGHDN and CDR2 FVKESK. With 0 bases removed from V and 9 bases from J, the gap between germline ends came to 24 bases. The CDR3 region has the DNA TGTGCCAGCAGCCAAGAGGGGCAGGGACTCTATCCTGGGGGTGAGCAGTTCTTC. Translation gives CASSQEGQGLYPGGEQFF.

This clone has more than one count but fewer than ten. The chain employs TRBV28 and TRBJ1-1; 8 bases map to TRBD1. The germline V gene has CDR1 MDHEN and CDR2 SYDVKM. Losses at the gene ends were 2 bases for V and 5 bases for J; bases not matched to a gene: 1. The CDR3 is made up of 13 amino acids. In DNA, the CDR3 is TGTGCCAGCAGTTTAACAGGGGGAACTGAAGCTTTCTTT. Translation: CASSLTGGTEAFF.

V and J are TRBV18 and TRBJ1-1; D may be TRBD1 (6 bases). The CDR3 has 16 residues. Germline V gene sequence: CDR1 KGHSH, CDR2 LQKENI. V was cut by 6 bases and J by 1 base, with 18 bases left in between. The CDR3 spells CASSALRGGTNTEAFF. The CDR3 nucleotides read TGTGCCAGCTCGGCCTTAAGGGGGGGTACGAACACTGAAGCTTTCTTT.

The genes are TRBV29-1 and TRBJ2-3; 9 nucleotides agree with TRBD1. Germline CDR1 SQVTM, CDR2 ANQGSEA. The CDR3 consists of 14 residues. V trimming: 6 bases; J trimming: 2 bases; junction bases outside the gene matches: 6. The CDR3 nucleotides are TGCAGCGTCTTCCGGGACAGGGCCACAGATACGCAGTATTTT. This codes for CSVFRDRATDTQYF.

The chain joins TRBV6-1 to TRBJ1-1, with a tentative D call TRBD1 (6 bases). The CDR3 runs to 13 residues. Trimming left V 6 bases short and J 5 bases short, with 13 bases between. CDR1 is MNHNS and CDR2 is SASEGT in the germline V gene. The CDR3 loop is CASSVQGGTEAFF. For the CDR3, the DNA is TGTGCCAGCAGCGTACAGGGTGGTACTGAAGCTTTCTTT.

This rearrangement joins TRBV5-5 to TRBJ2-7, with D tentatively TRBD2 (5 bases). This CDR3 has 15 residues. The germline gives CDR1 SGHKS, CDR2 YYEKEE (reference sequence). Trimming cost V 3 bases and J 0 bases, with 13 bases left between them. CDR3 region: CASSSRTESSYEQYF. DNA of the CDR3: TGTGCCAGCAGCTCTCGGACTGAGAGCTCCTACGAGCAGTACTTC.

This chain links TRBV7-8 with TRBJ1-6; D possibly corresponds to TRBD1 (5 bases). Per germline, CDR1 SGHVS and CDR2 FQNEAQ. Between the trimmed V and J ends, which lost 4 bases and 9 bases, there was a span of 16 bases. This CDR3 comprises 15 residues. The CDR3 DNA follows: TGTGCCAGCAGCTCCTTGGAGGGGCGAGGTTCACCCCTCCACTTT. Protein product: CASSSLEGRGSPLHF.

CDR3 amino acids: CASLQGASETQYF. CDR3 sequence (DNA): TGTGCTAGCCTGCAGGGGGCCTCTGAGACCCAGTACTTC. The chain employs TRBV12-5 and TRBJ2-5; the match to TRBD1 covers 8 bases. This CDR3 has 13 amino acids. Trimming removed 9 bases from V and 5 bases from J; junction bases left unmatched: 8. Germline values: CDR1 LGHNT, CDR2 FRNRAP.

J is TRBJ1-1 and V is TRBV7-9; maybe TRBD1 (5 bases). V was cut by 5 bases and J by 0 bases, with 10 bases left in between. Germline V lookup: CDR1 SEHNR, CDR2 FQNEAQ (reference sequence). CDR3 length equals 14 residues. In nucleotides, the CDR3 is TGTGCCAGCAGCCCCGGACATTTGAACACTGAAGCTTTCTTT. Amino acids: CASSPGHLNTEAFF.

The genes are TRBV19 and TRBJ2-3, with D perhaps matching TRBD2 (6 bases). Per germline, CDR1 LNHDA and CDR2 SQIVND (reference sequence). This CDR3 region has 15 residues. Trimming took off 5 bases at V and 2 bases at J, with 14 bases between the two ends. CDR3 sequence reads: CASSPTGTYTDTQYF. The CDR3, as DNA: TGTGCCAGTAGTCCCACCGGGACTTACACAGATACGCAGTATTTT.

There are many counts of this clone. The genes are TRBV25-1 and TRBJ1-2; D might be TRBD1 (5 bases). Per germline, CDR1 MGHDK and CDR2 SYGVNS. Trimming took 1 base from V and 3 from J, leaving 9 bases between them. The CDR3 is 14 residues long. The CDR3 loop reads CASSESGRDYGYTF. Here the CDR3 DNA reads TGTGCCAGCAGTGAATCGGGCAGGGACTATGGCTACACCTTC.

This rearrangement joins TRBV7-8 to TRBJ2-2, with a weak D call TRBD2 (6 bases). V was shortened by 5 bases and J by 3 bases, with 16 bases between the two germline ends. Germline V gives CDR1 SGHVS, CDR2 FQNEAQ. The CDR3 is 16 amino acids. CDR3: CASSPSGAGHTGELFF. Written as DNA, the CDR3 is TGTGCCAGCAGCCCTTCGGGAGCGGGCCACACCGGGGAGCTGTTTTTT.

The chain couples TRBV7-2 to TRBJ1-1; the match to TRBD1 covers 9 bases. CDR1 is SGHTA and CDR2 is FQGNSA in the germline V gene. Losses at the gene ends were 5 bases for V and 4 bases for J; bases not matched to a gene: 5. This CDR3 contains 14 residues. DNA for the CDR3: TGTGCCAGCAGCCAGAACAGGGGGCTCACTGAAGCTTTCTTT. This translates into CASSQNRGLTEAFF.

The V gene is TRBV14, the J gene TRBJ2-5, with TRBD1 matching over 10 bases. This CDR3 comprises 15 residues. Germline V gene lookup returns CDR1 SGHDN and CDR2 FVKESK. Trimming took 3 bases from V and 4 from J; bases not matched to a gene: 5. The CDR3 is CASSHRTGGTETQYF. The CDR3 DNA reads as TGTGCCAGCAGCCATCGGACAGGGGGAACAGAGACCCAGTACTTC.

The chain employs TRBV7-2 and TRBJ2-1; the D gene is possibly TRBD1 (6 bases). This CDR3 region has 15 residues. The germline V and J ends were trimmed by 4 bases and 0 bases, with 10 bases remaining between them. Germline CDR1 SGHTA, CDR2 FQGNSA. The DNA for the CDR3 is TGTGCCAGCAGCTCACAGGGAAGCTCCTACAATGAGCAGTTCTTC. Translating gives CASSSQGSSYNEQFF.

This clone came up once. In the same sample, other DNA sequences code for this CDR3. The chain joins TRBV20-1 to TRBJ2-7, with a possible D match to TRBD2 (6 bases). The CDR3 is made up of 11 amino acids. Trimming shortened V by 2 bases and J by 6 bases, and 8 bases separated the two germline ends. The germline CDR1 and CDR2 sequences are DFQATT and SNEGSKA (reference sequence). CDR3 sequence: CSARTGSEQYF. The CDR3 nucleotides read TGCAGTGCTAGAACCGGGAGCGAGCAGTACTTC.

This rearrangement joins TRBV4-3 to TRBJ2-5; 14 bases agree with TRBD2. The J call may be faulty, since TRBJ2-7 better matches the DNA end. Germline-derived CDR1 and CDR2 are LGHNA and YSLEER. The CDR3 is 16 residues long. CDR3 DNA: TGCGCCAGCAGCCAATCCGGGGGACTAGCGGGAGCCGAGCAGTACTTC. Amino acid sequence: CASSQSGGLAGAEQYF.

CDR3 residues: CASSPGLAGTGELFF. CDR3 in DNA: TGTGCCAGCAGCCCGGGACTAGCGGGGACCGGGGAGCTGTTTTTT. The gene calls are TRBV7-9 and TRBJ2-2; 13 nucleotides agree with TRBD2. The CDR3 contains 15 residues. Germline V gene lookup returns CDR1 SEHNR and CDR2 FQNEAQ (reference sequence). V shed 5 bases, J shed 5 bases, and the junction held 2 bases outside the gene matches. Full variable domain (rest looked up from reference TRBV7-9 and TRBJ2-2): DTGVSQNPRHKITKRGQNVTFRCDPISEHNRLYWYRQTLGQGPEFLTYFQNEAQLEKSRLLSDRFSAERPKGSFSTLEIQRTEQGDSAMYLCASSPGLAGTGELFFGEGSRLTVL.

About this clone: Other DNA variants within this sample encode the same CDR3. V gene TRBV5-1 combines with J gene TRBJ2-3, with 8 bases matching TRBD2. The germline V gene encodes CDR1 SGHRS and CDR2 YFSETQ. The V segment lost 2 bases and the J segment 6 bases; nucleotides outside the gene matches: 8. The CDR3 extends over 15 amino acids. CDR3 bases: TGCGCCAGCAGCTTTAGCGGGGACCCCACTGATACGCAGTATTTT. It codes for CASSFSGDPTDTQYF.

As regards this clone: Germline and junction disagree at one end, which may indicate a read error. The V gene is TRBV19, the J gene TRBJ2-5, with D uncertain. The CDR3 spans 12 residues. CDR1 and CDR2 (germline): LNHDA, SQIVND (reference sequence). The CDR3 loop is CASSIGREAQYF. The CDR3 DNA follows: TGTGCCAGTAGTATAGGGAGAGAGGCCCAGTACTTC. Drawing the rest from reference TRBV19 and TRBJ2-5, the complete variable domain is DGGITQSPKYLFRKEGQNVTLSCEQNLNHDAMYWYRQDPGQGLRLIYYSQIVNDFQKGDIAEGYSVSREKKESFPLTVTSAQKNPTAFYLCASSIGREAQYFGPGTRLLVL.

This chain joins TRBV7-2 and TRBJ2-5; no clear D gene. The tail of the sequence fits TRBJ2-7 better, so the J call may be wrong. Germline values: CDR1 SGHTA, CDR2 FQGNSA. The CDR3 spans 12 residues. The CDR3 DNA follows: TGTGCCAGCAGCCGAGTACGGTACGAGCAGTACTTC. Translation: CASSRVRYEQYF.

J is TRBJ2-1 and V is TRBV11-3, with a tentative D call TRBD2 (6 bases). The V end was cut by 0 bases, the J end by 6 bases, with 12 bases between. CDR1 is SGHNT, CDR2 YENEEA, per germline. This CDR3 spans 15 amino acids. CDR3 protein: CASSLETGVVNEQFF. CDR3 DNA: TGTGCCAGCAGCTTAGAGACGGGAGTGGTCAATGAGCAGTTCTTC.

This clone showed up just once. The chain uses TRBV9 and TRBJ2-1; TRBD2 matches at 10 bases. V was clipped by 3 bases and J by 4 bases; unmatched bases: 7. The CDR3 extends over 16 amino acids. From germline, CDR1 is SGDLS and CDR2 YYNGEE. The CDR3 region has the DNA TGTGCCAGCAGCGCCCCCCCTAGCGGGAGTTACAATGAGCAGTTCTTC. It encodes CASSAPPSGSYNEQFF.